The T cell receptor (beta chain) described here comes from a study of cytomegalovirus exposure and HLA in healthy donors. Regarding the study as a whole: Later analysis showed most CMV-associated TCR beta chains appearing HLA-restricted. Owing to their indistinguishability, certain V segments, notably TRBV6-2 and TRBV6-3, were excluded. For most TCR beta V segments, an earlier analysis put the productive rate at about 87% or about 30% of the time.

This PCR relied on a set of 60 Vbeta primers and 13 Jbeta primers. The data were produced by immunoSEQ multiplex PCR, yet TCRdb's version contains in-frame clones alone and is incomplete. This sample has roughly 97,000 clones, with about 80% found just once. V trimming: 5 bases; J trimming: 5 bases; junction bases outside the gene matches: 13. Germline values: CDR1 LNHDA, CDR2 SQIVND (reference sequence). There are 16 residues in the CDR3. As concerns this clone: What it recognizes is unknown.

The chain uses TRBV19 and TRBJ2-5, with TRBD1 matching over 8 bases. The receptor was isolated from a man in his sixties in good health and CMV-seropositive. The sequenced sample consisted of PBMCs. The CDR3, as DNA: TGTGCCAGTAGTTTTACCCCTCAGGGGGCTCGGGAGACCCAGTACTTC. This encodes CASSFTPQGARETQYF. Based on the CDR3 plus reference TRBV19 and TRBJ2-5, the full variable domain is DGGITQSPKYLFRKEGQNVTLSCEQNLNHDAMYWYRQDPGQGLRLIYYSQIVNDFQKGDIAEGYSVSREKKESFPLTVTSAQKNPTAFYLCASSFTPQGARETQYFGPGTRLLVL.